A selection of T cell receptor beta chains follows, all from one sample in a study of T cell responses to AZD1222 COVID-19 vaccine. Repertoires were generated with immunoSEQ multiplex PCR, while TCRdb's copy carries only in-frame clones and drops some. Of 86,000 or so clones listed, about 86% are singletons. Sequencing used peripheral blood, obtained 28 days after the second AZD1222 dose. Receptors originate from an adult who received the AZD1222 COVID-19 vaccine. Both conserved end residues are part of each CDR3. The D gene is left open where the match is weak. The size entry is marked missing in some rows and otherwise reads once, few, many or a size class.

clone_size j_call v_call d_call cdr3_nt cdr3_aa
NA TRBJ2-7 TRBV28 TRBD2 TGTGCCAGCAGTTTCCCCGGGGGGGCCTACGAGCAGTACTTC CASSFPGGAYEQYF
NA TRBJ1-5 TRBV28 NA TGTGCCAGCAGCCCCGGCTACGCTGAGGGGCAGCCCCAGCATTTT CASSPGYAEGQPQHF
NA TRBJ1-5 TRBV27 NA TGTGCCAGTCGGGAGAGGGAGGGCAATCAGCCCCAGCATTTT CASREREGNQPQHF
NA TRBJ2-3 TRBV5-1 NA TGCGCCAGCACCCTTGGGACCCGCACAGATACGCAGTATTTT CASTLGTRTDTQYF
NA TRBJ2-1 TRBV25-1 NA TGTGCCAGCAGTGAACGCCAAGGGGCGGGACTGGAGCAGTTCTTC CASSERQGAGLEQFF
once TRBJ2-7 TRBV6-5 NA TGTGCCAGCAGTTACTCGAGTCCACGCATAGGGCAGTACTTC CASSYSSPRIGQYF
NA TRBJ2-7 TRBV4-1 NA TGCGCCAGCAGCCAGCCTCGGGACCGGACCTACGAGCAGTACTTC CASSQPRDRTYEQYF
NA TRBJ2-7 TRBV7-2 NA TGTGCCAGCAGCTTAGCCGGATTCGACGAGCAGTACTTC CASSLAGFDEQYF
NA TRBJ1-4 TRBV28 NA TGTGCCAGCAGTTTAATCAGGGAAGAAAAACTGTTTTTT CASSLIREEKLFF
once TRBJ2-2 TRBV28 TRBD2 TGTGCCAGCAGTCGACGGACTAGCGGGAGATACACCGGGGAGCTGTTTTTT CASSRRTSGRYTGELFF
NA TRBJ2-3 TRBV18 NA TGTGCCAGCTCACCGGTGGGATCCCGCACAGATACGCAGTATTTT CASSPVGSRTDTQYF
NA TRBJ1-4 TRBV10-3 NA TGTGCCATCAGTGAGGGCAGTGAAAAACTGTTTTTT CAISEGSEKLFF
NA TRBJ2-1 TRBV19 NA TGTGCCAGTAGTACCAGCTCCTACAATGAGCAGTTCTTC CASSTSSYNEQFF
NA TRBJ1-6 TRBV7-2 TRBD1 TGTGCCAGCAGCTCAGGGGGAAGGGTTTATAATTCACCCCTCCACTTT CASSSGGRVYNSPLHF
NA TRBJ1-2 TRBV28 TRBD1 TGTGCCAGCAGTTTGGGACAGACCTCCTGGTCCTTC CASSLGQTSWSF
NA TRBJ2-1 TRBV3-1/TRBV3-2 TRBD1 TGTGCCAGCAGCCCCGGGACAGGGTTGGATGAGCAGTTCTTC CASSPGTGLDEQFF
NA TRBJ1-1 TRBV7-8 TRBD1 TGTGCCAGCAGCTCGGAACAGGGGGACACTGAAGCTTTCTTT CASSSEQGDTEAFF
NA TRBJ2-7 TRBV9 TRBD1 TGTGCCAGTTCTAGGACAGGGGGCACTTACGAGCAGTACTTC CASSRTGGTYEQYF